This TCR beta chain was recorded in a study of Ad26.COV2.S vaccination and SARS-CoV-2 variants. About the research overall: The vaccine Ad26.COV2.S was put into the muscle once, or twice with 56 days between.

Treatment meaning: 15 to 20 received Ad26.COV2.S at low or high dose, single or two shots; about 5 received placebo; per-sample allocation not given. Samples came from day 63 after the first vaccine or placebo injection. The count of this clone is one. Its antigen is not identified. Libraries were prepared by immunoSEQ multiplex PCR; TCRdb keeps only in-frame clonotypes and omits some of them. The sample has approximately 360,000 clones, about four fifths seen once; the top ten hold about 7.4%. Study results and caveats: Individuals receiving vaccine had higher spike-specific TCR breadth than placebo recipients did.

The receptor's source is a person aged 18-60 years who received the Ad26.COV2.S COVID-19 vaccine or a placebo. The specimen was peripheral blood, collected in a trial of Ad26.COV2.S vaccine versus placebo.

The CDR3 DNA reads as TGTGCAAGTCCCCCTTATACCGTCCACAGGGGAGTCACAGATACGCAGTATTTT. The encoded protein is CASPPYTVHRGVTDTQYF. The rearrangement joins TRBV12-2 to TRBJ2-3; TRBD1, the D gene given by the table, was not confirmed from the DNA. TRBV12-2 is listed as a pseudogene. The CDR3 contains 18 residues.